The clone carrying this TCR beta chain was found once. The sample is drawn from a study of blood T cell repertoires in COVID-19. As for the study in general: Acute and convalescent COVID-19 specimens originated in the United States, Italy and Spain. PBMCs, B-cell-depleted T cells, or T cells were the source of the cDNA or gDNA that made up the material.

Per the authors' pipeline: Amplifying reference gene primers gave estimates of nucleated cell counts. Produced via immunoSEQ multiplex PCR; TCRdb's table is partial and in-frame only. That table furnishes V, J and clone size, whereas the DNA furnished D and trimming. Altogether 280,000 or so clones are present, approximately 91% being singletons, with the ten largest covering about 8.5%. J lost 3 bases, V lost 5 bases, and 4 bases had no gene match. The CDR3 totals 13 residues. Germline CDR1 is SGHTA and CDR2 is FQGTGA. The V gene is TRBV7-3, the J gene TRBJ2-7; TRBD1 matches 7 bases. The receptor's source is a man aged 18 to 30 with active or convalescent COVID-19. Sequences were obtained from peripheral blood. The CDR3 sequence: CASSQTGNYEQYF. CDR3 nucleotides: TGTGCCAGCAGCCAGACAGGGAACTACGAGCAGTACTTC. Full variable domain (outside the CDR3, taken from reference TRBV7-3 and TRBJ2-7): GAGVSQTPSNKVTEKGKYVELRCDPISGHTALYWYRQSLGQGPEFLIYFQGTGAADDSGLPNDRFFAVRPEGSVSTLKIQRTERGDSAVYLCASSQTGNYEQYFGPGTRLTVT.